The T cell receptor (beta chain) under discussion was sequenced for a study of T cell responses to AZD1222 COVID-19 vaccine. Notes on the study in general: Spike-specific TCR breadth and depth were elevated following two AZD1222 doses.

The CDR3 spans 13 residues. Germline loops: CDR1 LGHNT, CDR2 FRNRAP. Trimming left V 6 bases short and J 5 bases short, with 10 bases between. Sequencing used immunoSEQ multiplex PCR; TCRdb keeps in-frame clones, though not all of them. The table has about 120,000 clones, 90% to 95% seen once. Concerning this clone: Its antigen is still unknown.

Second doses at about 4 or about 12 weeks were pooled. The TCR comes from an adult who received the AZD1222 COVID-19 vaccine. The sample consisted of peripheral blood, taken 28 days after the second AZD1222 dose. The chain carries TRBV12-5 and TRBJ1-4, with TRBD1 as a possible D gene (6 bases). CDR3 in amino acids: CASGQGINEKLFF. CDR3 bases: TGTGCTAGTGGACAGGGAATAAATGAAAAACTGTTTTTT.